This T cell receptor (beta chain) was retrieved from a study of CD8 T cells in ankylosing spondylitis. Study outcomes and limitations: Reportedly, significant enrichment of disease-linked clones occurred in matched ankylosing spondylitis synovial fluid. Disease-linked clones displayed a CD8+ phenotype and appeared relatively rarely in peripheral blood. Ankylosing spondylitis blood appeared to be characterized by a TCR beta motif of several highly homologous variants.

With 3 bases clipped from V and 7 bases from J, the junction kept 18 bases outside the gene matches. Germline V gives CDR1 SGHAT, CDR2 FQNNGV. The CDR3 runs 20 residues. This clonotype was observed at least ten times. Its antigen is not known. By quantitative 5'-RACE with molecular barcodes, the TCR beta libraries were made. MiXCR was run by TCRdb on the 5' RACE reads, yielding one entry per CDR3 protein. The sample consists of around 300,000 distinct CDR3 sequences, under 14% of them appearing once. This sequence joins TRBV11-2 and TRBJ1-4; 12 bases line up with TRBD1. The sequencing sample was made of blood, either unsorted or a sorted T cell fraction (not recorded which). The receptor's source is a female donor with ankylosing spondylitis or in good health (not recorded which). DNA for the CDR3: TGTGCCAGCAGCTTTCCCCCGGGACAGGGGGCGTTCAAAGGGCGTGAAAAACTGTTTTTT. Protein: CASSFPPGQGAFKGREKLFF. Together with reference TRBV11-2 and TRBJ1-4, the CDR3 gives the full variable domain: EAGVAQSPRYKIIEKRQSVAFWCNPISGHATLYWYQQILGQGPKLLIQFQNNGVVDDSQLPKDRFSAERLKGVDSTLKIQPAKLEDSAVYLCASSFPPGQGAFKGREKLFFGSGTQLSVL.